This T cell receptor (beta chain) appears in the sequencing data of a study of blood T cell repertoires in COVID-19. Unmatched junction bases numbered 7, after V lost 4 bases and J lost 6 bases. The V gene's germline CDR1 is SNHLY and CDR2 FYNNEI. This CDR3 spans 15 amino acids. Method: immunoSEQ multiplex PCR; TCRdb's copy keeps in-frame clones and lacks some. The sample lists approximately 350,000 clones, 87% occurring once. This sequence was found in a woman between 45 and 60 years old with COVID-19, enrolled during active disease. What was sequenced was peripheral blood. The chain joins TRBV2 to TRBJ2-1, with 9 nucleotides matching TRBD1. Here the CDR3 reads CASSVERDRANEQFF. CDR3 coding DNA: TGTGCCAGCAGTGTTGAGAGGGACAGGGCCAATGAGCAGTTCTTC.